These T cell receptor beta chains were read from a single sample in a study of shared clonotypes between healthy human individuals. Only in-frame clones appear in the TCRdb table, and some are missing; sequencing was by immunoSEQ multiplex PCR. This table holds roughly 720,000 clones, 90% found once. The sequenced sample consisted of memory CD8+ T cells from PBMCs. The receptors were sampled from a man between 18 and 35 years old in good health. Some clones in this sample may be carry-over from other donors' samples. CDR3s include the opening cysteine and the closing phenylalanine or tryptophan. D genes are given only for firm matches.

d_gene: .
v_gene: TRBV5-3
len: 15
j_gene: TRBJ1-3
CDR3aa: CARSLGVFSGNTIYF

d_gene: TRBD2
v_gene: TRBV6-5
len: 15
j_gene: TRBJ2-7
CDR3aa: CASSLRSSGSYEQYF

d_gene: .
v_gene: TRBV19
len: 14
j_gene: TRBJ2-5
CDR3aa: CASRAGGWTETQYF

d_gene: .
v_gene: TRBV9
len: 14
j_gene: TRBJ2-7
CDR3aa: CASSGVGGFDEQYF

d_gene: TRBD1
v_gene: TRBV19
len: 17
j_gene: TRBJ1-4
CDR3aa: CASSHSGTGWRDEKLFF

d_gene: TRBD2
v_gene: TRBV28
len: 15
j_gene: TRBJ2-7
CDR3aa: CASSVGLARSYEQYF

d_gene: .
v_gene: TRBV15
len: 17
j_gene: TRBJ2-3
CDR3aa: CATSRDGDFNGTDTQYF

d_gene: .
v_gene: TRBV7-9
len: 12
j_gene: TRBJ2-2
CDR3aa: CASSPVPGELFF

d_gene: .
v_gene: TRBV5-1
len: 15
j_gene: TRBJ1-1
CDR3aa: CASSLVFGGDTEAFF

d_gene: .
v_gene: TRBV9
len: 14
j_gene: TRBJ2-2
CDR3aa: CASKGSGVPGELFF

d_gene: .
v_gene: TRBV27
len: 14
j_gene: TRBJ1-1
CDR3aa: CASSFWGMNTEAFF

d_gene: TRBD2
v_gene: TRBV15
len: 15
j_gene: TRBJ2-5
CDR3aa: CATSRVREGPETQYF

d_gene: .
v_gene: TRBV7-8
len: 15
j_gene: TRBJ1-4
CDR3aa: CASSFSNGGNEKLFF

d_gene: .
v_gene: TRBV29-1
len: 13
j_gene: TRBJ2-5
CDR3aa: CSVPWYGGETQYF

d_gene: TRBD1
v_gene: TRBV27
len: 17
j_gene: TRBJ1-5
CDR3aa: CASSPEIGQAVKRPQHF

d_gene: .
v_gene: TRBV27
len: 15
j_gene: TRBJ2-1
CDR3aa: CASSQVGVSYNEQFF

d_gene: TRBD2
v_gene: TRBV27
len: 14
j_gene: TRBJ2-7
CDR3aa: CASSPGTSGYEQYF

d_gene: TRBD1
v_gene: TRBV9
len: 15
j_gene: TRBJ1-5
CDR3aa: CASRSGTGGNQPQHF

d_gene: .
v_gene: TRBV7-9
len: 13
j_gene: TRBJ2-2
CDR3aa: CASRATGTGELFF

d_gene: TRBD2
v_gene: TRBV29-1
len: 17
j_gene: TRBJ2-3
CDR3aa: CSVERGTSGWGGDTQYF

d_gene: .
v_gene: TRBV25-1
len: 15
j_gene: TRBJ1-4
CDR3aa: CASSPGVPRNEKLFF

d_gene: .
v_gene: TRBV7-8
len: 16
j_gene: TRBJ2-5
CDR3aa: CASSLSLLANQETQYF

d_gene: .
v_gene: TRBV28
len: 14
j_gene: TRBJ1-2
CDR3aa: CASSLGDSNYGYTF

d_gene: .
v_gene: TRBV28
len: 17
j_gene: TRBJ2-6
CDR3aa: CASTRQTLSSGANVLTF

d_gene: TRBD1
v_gene: TRBV6-5
len: 14
j_gene: TRBJ1-5
CDR3aa: CASRRTGRNQPQHF

d_gene: .
v_gene: TRBV15
len: 11
j_gene: TRBJ2-2
CDR3aa: CATEASGELFF

d_gene: TRBD1
v_gene: TRBV19
len: 17
j_gene: TRBJ1-1
CDR3aa: CASSNVGQGAMNTEAFF

d_gene: .
v_gene: TRBV27
len: 17
j_gene: TRBJ1-2
CDR3aa: CASSLSPGLISNYGYTF